Below, 10 T cell receptor beta chains from the same sample are listed, as sequenced in a study of T cell responses to AZD1222 COVID-19 vaccine. The assay was immunoSEQ multiplex PCR, and TCRdb's table has in-frame clones only and misses some. There are roughly 150,000 clones in the sample; roughly 90% occur only once, and approximately 1.4% lies in the top ten. The sequenced sample was peripheral blood, obtained 28 days after the second AZD1222 dose. These receptors originate from an adult who received the AZD1222 COVID-19 vaccine.

The genes are TRBV7-6 and TRBJ2-7; unclear D gene. Trimming took off 5 bases at V and 5 bases at J, with 10 bases between the two ends. The CDR3 consists of 12 residues. CDR1 is SGHVS and CDR2 is FNYEAQ in the germline V gene. The CDR3 sequence is CASSLDRDEQYF. In DNA, the CDR3 is TGTGCCAGCAGCCTCGACCGGGACGAGCAGTACTTC.

The chain has TRBV30 and TRBJ2-7; 10 nucleotides match TRBD2. Trimming at V came to 2 bases and at J to 1 base, leaving 5 bases not matched to a gene. The CDR3 is made up of 15 amino acids. Per germline, CDR1 GTSNPN and CDR2 SVGIG (reference sequence). This chain's CDR3 is CAWSIGLAASYEQYF. The CDR3 DNA reads as TGTGCCTGGAGTATAGGACTAGCGGCGTCCTACGAGCAGTACTTC.

The gene calls are TRBV10-2 and TRBJ1-1, with D possibly TRBD1 on 6 matching bases. V lost 11 bases and J lost 5, with 18 bases in between. This CDR3 comprises 13 residues. From germline, CDR1 is WSHSY and CDR2 SAAADI. CDR3 DNA: TGCGCCGCACAGGGTCGGGCGTATACTGAAGCTTTCTTT. As protein: CAAQGRAYTEAFF.

This clone was counted once. J is TRBJ1-1 and V is TRBV18; D remains unclear. Trimming cost V 3 bases and J 1 base, with 9 bases left between them. The germline V gene has CDR1 KGHSH and CDR2 LQKENI. The CDR3 covers 14 residues. The CDR3 sequence: CASSPMAPNTEAFF. CDR3 nucleotides: TGTGCCAGCTCACCCATGGCGCCGAACACTGAAGCTTTCTTT.

The gene calls are TRBV19 and TRBJ1-5; no definite D call. Trimming left V 4 bases short and J 3 bases short, with 7 bases between. The CDR3 spans 13 residues. The germline V gene has CDR1 LNHDA and CDR2 SQIVND (reference sequence). CDR3 sequence reads: CASSTEPNQPQHF. The CDR3 region has the DNA TGTGCCAGTAGTACCGAACCCAATCAGCCCCAGCATTTT.

The V and J genes are TRBV7-8 and TRBJ2-5; D gene ambiguous. Germline V gene data show CDR1 as SGHVS and CDR2 as FQNEAQ. The CDR3 length is 13 residues. Trimming took off 2 bases at V and 3 bases at J, with 7 bases between the two ends. The CDR3 is CASSLPQKETQYF. CDR3 DNA: TGTGCCAGCAGCTTACCCCAGAAAGAGACCCAGTACTTC. Full variable domain (rest looked up from reference TRBV7-8 and TRBJ2-5): GAGVSQSPRYKVAKRGQDVALRCDPISGHVSLFWYQQALGQGPEFLTYFQNEAQLDKSGLPSDRFFAERPEGSVSTLKIQRTQQEDSAVYLCASSLPQKETQYFGPGTRLLVL.

The chain recombines TRBV19 with TRBJ1-2, with TRBD1 identical over 8 bases. Trimming removed 4 bases from V and 3 bases from J; junction bases left unmatched: 4. Germline V lookup: CDR1 LNHDA, CDR2 SQIVND (reference sequence). The CDR3 is 14 residues long. The CDR3 is CASSTQGEDYGYTF. For the CDR3, the DNA is TGTGCCAGTAGTACACAGGGGGAGGACTATGGCTACACCTTC.

The V gene is TRBV5-1, the J gene TRBJ1-2, with 11 positions matching TRBD1. CDR1 and CDR2 (germline): SGHRS, YFSETQ. J lost 6 bases, V lost 3 bases, and 7 bases had no gene match. The CDR3 length is 15 residues. CDR3 coding DNA: TGCGCCAGCAGCTCCGGACAGGGGGCGTATAATGGCTACACCTTC. Its protein is CASSSGQGAYNGYTF.

This chain connects TRBV7-8 to TRBJ2-6; D gene unclear. Germline lookup yields CDR1 SGHVS and CDR2 FQNEAQ. CDR3 length equals 15 residues. V was trimmed by 4 bases and J by 2 bases, leaving 9 bases between them. The CDR3 DNA sequence: TGTGCCAGCAGCTCCACACGGACTGGGGCCAACGTCCTGACTTTC. Translated: CASSSTRTGANVLTF.

The chain has TRBV7-9 and TRBJ2-5; no definite D call. The ends were cut back, 1 base at V and 4 bases at J, with 10 bases in the middle. The germline V gene encodes CDR1 SEHNR and CDR2 FQNEAQ (reference sequence). CDR3 length equals 14 residues. The CDR3 region is CASSLDLAPETQYF. The CDR3 DNA reads TGTGCCAGCAGCTTAGATTTAGCTCCAGAGACCCAGTACTTC.